There are a few counts of the clone carrying this T cell receptor (beta chain). Its antigen is not known. Trimming left V 4 bases short and J 4 bases short, with 3 bases between. This CDR3 is built from 10 residues. Germline CDR1 SQVTM, CDR2 ANQGSEA. The sample is drawn from a study of CD8+ T cells in alopecia areata. Overall study results and limits: The study found that many expanded lesional clones persisted in scalp and blood during tofacitinib. Scalp clonality and expanded CD8+ clones among the top 100 fell significantly with tofacitinib.

Treatment meaning: oral pan-JAK inhibitor, 5-10 mg twice daily. After isolation, RNA underwent reverse transcription to generate cDNA as the sequencing template. Profiled with immunoSEQ multiplex PCR; TCRdb holds only in-frame clones, not every one. The sample holds 75,000 to 100,000 clones; about 71% are singletons and the top ten take around 15%. The sequencing used CD8+ T cells sorted from blood, collected around week 42, from a patient treated with tofacitinib. The chain is built from TRBV29-1 and TRBJ2-3; no firm D call. This TCR was recovered from a human donor with alopecia areata. CDR3 DNA: TGCAGCGTTGTCTCAGATACGCAGTATTTT. It codes for CSVVSDTQYF.